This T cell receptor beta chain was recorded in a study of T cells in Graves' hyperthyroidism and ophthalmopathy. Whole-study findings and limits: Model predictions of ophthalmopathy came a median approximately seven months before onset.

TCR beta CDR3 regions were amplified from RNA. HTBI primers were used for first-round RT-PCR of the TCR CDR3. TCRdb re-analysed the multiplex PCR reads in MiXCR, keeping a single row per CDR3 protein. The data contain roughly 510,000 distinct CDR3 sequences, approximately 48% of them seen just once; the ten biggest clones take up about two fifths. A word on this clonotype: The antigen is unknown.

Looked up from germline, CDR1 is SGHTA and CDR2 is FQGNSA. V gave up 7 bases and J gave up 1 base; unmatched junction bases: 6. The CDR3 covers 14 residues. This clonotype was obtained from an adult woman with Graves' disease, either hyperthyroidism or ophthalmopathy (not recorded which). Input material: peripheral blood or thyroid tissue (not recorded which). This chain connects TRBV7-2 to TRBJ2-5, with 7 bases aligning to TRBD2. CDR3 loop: CASTPSGIQETQYF. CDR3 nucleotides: TGTGCCAGCACCCCTAGCGGTATCCAAGAGACCCAGTACTTC.